Presented here are 24 T cell receptor beta chains from one specimen sequenced in a study of technical replicates of blood from a handful of donors. Sequencing was performed with immunoSEQ multiplex PCR; in TCRdb, only in-frame clones are kept and a portion is missing. The data hold tens of thousands of clones, with 90% to 95% observed a single time. The sequenced sample consisted of T cells isolated from PBMCs. These receptors all come from a human donor in good health.

The J gene is TRBJ1-2, the V gene TRBV30; 9 nucleotides align to TRBD1. The V and J ends lost 3 bases and 8 bases, in that order; junction bases with no gene match: 7. There are 13 residues in the CDR3. CDR1 and CDR2 (germline): GTSNPN, SVGIG (reference sequence). The chain's CDR3 is CAWSQGQGDGYTF. As DNA, the CDR3 is TGTGCCTGGAGCCAGGGACAGGGAGACGGCTACACCTTC.

Notes on this clone: The junction and the germline gene differ at one end; a read error may be behind it. The V call is TRBV7-7, the J call TRBJ2-3, with no clear D. The CDR3 is made up of 13 amino acids. Germline V lookup: CDR1 SSHAT, CDR2 FNYEAQ (reference sequence). CDR3 nucleotide sequence: TGTGCTAGCAGCTTCTTGAGCACAGATACGCAGTATTTT. Translating it yields CASSFLSTDTQYF. The full variable domain, with the rest looked up from reference TRBV7-7 and TRBJ2-3, is GAGVSQSPRYKVTKRGQDVTLRCDPISSHATLYWYQQALGQGPEFLTYFNYEAQPDKSGLPSDRFSAERPEGSISTLTIQRTEQRDSAMYRCASSFLSTDTQYFGPGTRLTVL.

In this sample, this clone turned up once. The rearrangement uses TRBV7-9 and TRBJ1-5; D might be TRBD1 (6 bases). Trimming took off 5 bases at V and 4 bases at J, with 12 bases between the two ends. CDR3 length: 14 residues. Germline CDR1 reads SEHNR; CDR2 reads FQNEAQ (reference sequence). CDR3 DNA sequence: TGTGCCAGCAGCCCGGGGACACTTAATCAGCCCCAGCATTTT. This sequence encodes CASSPGTLNQPQHF.

The chain employs TRBV5-1 and TRBJ1-2; tentatively, D is TRBD1 (5 bases). CDR1 is SGHRS, CDR2 YFSETQ, per germline. The length of the CDR3 is 15 residues. V lost 0 bases and J lost 4, with 13 bases in between. As DNA, the CDR3 is TGCGCCAGCAGCTTGGGGGGCGCAGAAACCTATGGCTACACCTTC. This translates into CASSLGGAETYGYTF.

This chain connects TRBV28 to TRBJ2-7; 11 positions match TRBD1. From germline, CDR1 is MDHEN and CDR2 SYDVKM. With 5 bases clipped from V and 6 bases from J, the junction kept 15 bases outside the gene matches. This CDR3 comprises 17 residues. This CDR3 reads CASSSWMGQGGNGEQYF. The CDR3 nucleotides are TGTGCCAGCAGTAGCTGGATGGGACAGGGGGGCAACGGCGAGCAGTACTTC.

The genes are TRBV7-3 and TRBJ2-1; TRBD1 agrees at 8 bases. Germline V lookup: CDR1 SGHTA, CDR2 FQGTGA. The V gene end was trimmed by 4 bases and the J gene end by 6 bases; junction bases not matched to a gene: 2. This CDR3 is 13 amino acids long. This chain's CDR3 is CASSSTGGNEQFF. CDR3 bases: TGTGCCAGCAGCTCCACAGGGGGCAATGAGCAGTTCTTC.

The V and J genes are TRBV7-2 and TRBJ2-7; D unresolved. There are 13 residues in the CDR3. Trimming pared 2 bases from V and 4 bases from J, leaving 9 bases between. Germline lookup yields CDR1 SGHTA and CDR2 FQGNSA. DNA of the CDR3: TGTGCCAGCAGCTTACAGGTTTGGTACGAGCAGTACTTC. Encoded protein: CASSLQVWYEQYF.

The genes are TRBV18 and TRBJ2-7; D ambiguous. V lost 5 bases to trimming and J lost 5 bases, with 13 bases between them. The CDR3 loop spans 13 amino acids. Germline CDR1 reads KGHSH; CDR2 reads LQKENI. Here the CDR3 DNA reads TGTGCCAGCTCATTCCGAGCTCCGGACGAGCAGTACTTC. Translated: CASSFRAPDEQYF.

V is TRBV28 and J is TRBJ2-7, with TRBD2 as a possible D gene (6 bases). The CDR3 length is 12 residues. Germline assignment: CDR1 MDHEN and CDR2 SYDVKM. Trimming pared 8 bases from V and 3 bases from J, leaving 11 bases between. As DNA, the CDR3 is TGTGCCAGCGGGAGGAAGGGCTACGAGCAGTACTTC. Amino acid sequence: CASGRKGYEQYF.

The V gene is TRBV6-5, the J gene TRBJ2-7; TRBD2 aligns across 9 bases. The CDR3 sequence is 15 residues long. In germline, CDR1 is MNHEY, CDR2 SVGAGI. V trimming: 6 bases; J trimming: 3 bases; junction bases outside the gene matches: 9. CDR3 loop: CASSRRLAEHYEQYF. The CDR3 DNA reads TGTGCCAGCAGCCGAAGACTAGCGGAACACTACGAGCAGTACTTC.

The chain links TRBV7-8 to TRBJ2-5; TRBD2 aligns across 13 bases. Germline V gene lookup returns CDR1 SGHVS and CDR2 FQNEAQ. The CDR3 extends over 16 amino acids. With V trimmed by 5 bases and J by 5 bases, 8 bases remained unmatched. CDR3 loop: CASSTTSGGASETQYF. The CDR3, as DNA: TGTGCCAGCAGCACCACTAGCGGGGGGGCCTCGGAGACCCAGTACTTC. Complete variable domain (other parts from reference TRBV7-8 and TRBJ2-5): GAGVSQSPRYKVAKRGQDVALRCDPISGHVSLFWYQQALGQGPEFLTYFQNEAQLDKSGLPSDRFFAERPEGSVSTLKIQRTQQEDSAVYLCASSTTSGGASETQYFGPGTRLLVL.

The chain combines TRBV6-5 with TRBJ2-7; 8 positions match TRBD2. J was trimmed by 3 bases and V by 7 bases; bases with no gene match: 11. The germline V gene encodes CDR1 MNHEY and CDR2 SVGAGI. The CDR3 has 15 residues. CDR3 sequence (DNA): TGTGCCAGCACCACGAAAGCGGGGGACTTCTACGAGCAGTACTTC. Translating gives CASTTKAGDFYEQYF.

This chain uses TRBV4-1 with TRBJ2-4; D might be TRBD2 (7 bases). V lost 5 bases and J 3 bases, leaving 17 bases between the germline ends. The length of the CDR3 is 16 residues. Germline lookup yields CDR1 MGHRA and CDR2 YSYEKL. This CDR3 reads CASSWRGGLGKNIQYF. DNA for the CDR3: TGCGCCAGCAGCTGGAGGGGGGGCCTCGGCAAAAACATTCAGTACTTC.

The gene calls are TRBV9 and TRBJ2-6; D may be TRBD2 (6 bases). V shed 4 bases and J shed 0 bases, with 17 bases lying between them. The V gene's germline CDR1 is SGDLS and CDR2 YYNGEE. The CDR3 is 18 residues long. This CDR3 reads CASSSRGFVRSGANVLTF. CDR3 coding DNA: TGTGCCAGCAGCTCTCGGGGGTTTGTTCGCTCTGGGGCCAACGTCCTGACTTTC. The variable domain in full, with the rest retrieved from reference TRBV9 and TRBJ2-6, is DSGVTQTPKHLITATGQRVTLRCSPRSGDLSVYWYQQSLDQGLQFLIQYYNGEERAKGNILERFSAQQFPDLHSELNLSSLELGDSALYFCASSSRGFVRSGANVLTFGAGSRLTVL.

The chain uses TRBV7-9 and TRBJ2-1; 7 nucleotides line up with TRBD2. This CDR3 has 17 amino acids. CDR1 and CDR2 (germline): SEHNR, FQNEAQ (reference sequence). The trim removed 5 bases at V and 9 bases at J, leaving 19 bases unmatched. The CDR3 coding sequence is TGTGCCAGCAGCCCCCTGATAAGCGGGAAGTCTTATATTGAGCAGTTCTTC. This gives the protein CASSPLISGKSYIEQFF.

The chain couples TRBV4-1 to TRBJ2-7; D may be TRBD1 (6 bases). CDR3 length: 15 amino acids. V was trimmed by 0 bases and J by 2 bases, leaving 11 bases between them. Germline CDR1 reads MGHRA; CDR2 reads YSYEKL. The CDR3 nucleotides are TGCGCCAGCAGCCAAGATCAGGGGCAGACCTACGAGCAGTACTTC. Its translation: CASSQDQGQTYEQYF.

In its sample, this clone was seen once. This rearrangement joins TRBV9 to TRBJ2-1; possible D gene TRBD2, 6 bases. From germline, CDR1 is SGDLS and CDR2 YYNGEE. The CDR3 consists of 13 residues. V lost 0 bases to trimming and J lost 8 bases, with 9 bases between them. CDR3 residues: CASSVASEDEQFF. The CDR3 coding sequence is TGTGCCAGCAGCGTAGCTAGCGAGGATGAGCAGTTCTTC.

The V call is TRBV5-5, the J call TRBJ2-7, with a tentative D call TRBD2 (6 bases). Germline-derived CDR1 and CDR2 are SGHKS and YYEKEE (reference sequence). Trimming removed 2 bases from V and 3 bases from J, with 15 bases in between. There are 15 residues in the CDR3. The CDR3 nucleotides are TGTGCCAGCAGCTTAATCGCTAGCGTTAGCTACGAGCAGTACTTC. It is translated as CASSLIASVSYEQYF.

This sequence joins TRBV30 and TRBJ1-5, with 10 nucleotides matching TRBD1. Germline V lookup: CDR1 GTSNPN, CDR2 SVGIG (reference sequence). The ends lost 5 bases at V and 4 bases at J; junction bases unmatched: 8. This CDR3 comprises 15 residues. CDR3 bases: TGTGCCTGGCAACCGGGACAGGGGCTTAATCAGCCCCAGCATTTT. Its translation is CAWQPGQGLNQPQHF.

This chain links TRBV2 with TRBJ2-2, with a weak D call TRBD1 (6 bases). The CDR3 runs to 16 residues. Germline values: CDR1 SNHLY, CDR2 FYNNEI. Trimming pared 6 bases from V and 1 base from J, leaving 15 bases between. The CDR3 loop reads CASSPLGGRNTGELFF. In DNA form, the CDR3 reads TGTGCCAGCAGCCCCCTAGGGGGTAGGAACACCGGGGAGCTGTTTTTT.

The chain joins TRBV6-1 to TRBJ2-7; 9 bases map to TRBD1. J lost 4 bases, V lost 6 bases, and 4 bases had no gene match. Germline V gene data show CDR1 as MNHNS and CDR2 as SASEGT. The length of the CDR3 is 13 residues. CDR3 DNA sequence: TGTGCCAGCAGGGGACAGGGCGGGTACGAGCAGTACTTC. This encodes CASRGQGGYEQYF.

The chain employs TRBV5-1 and TRBJ1-5, with D possibly TRBD1 on 5 matching bases. V was trimmed by 0 bases and J by 4 bases, leaving 11 bases between them. The CDR3 is 15 amino acids. Germline V gene sequence: CDR1 SGHRS, CDR2 YFSETQ. DNA for the CDR3: TGCGCCAGCAGCTTGGAAGCAGGGTTTAATCAGCCCCAGCATTTT. It is translated as CASSLEAGFNQPQHF.

This clone has a single count. The chain links TRBV28 to TRBJ2-7; D unresolved. From germline, CDR1 is MDHEN and CDR2 SYDVKM. V was shortened by 6 bases and J by 7 bases, with 10 bases between the two germline ends. The CDR3 runs to 11 residues. In nucleotides, the CDR3 is TGTGCCAGCAGCTCCAGTCTTGAGCAGTACTTC. Its translation: CASSSSLEQYF. Together with reference TRBV28 and TRBJ2-7, the CDR3 gives the full variable domain: DVKVTQSSRYLVKRTGEKVFLECVQDMDHENMFWYRQDPGLGLRLIYFSYDVKMKEKGDIPEGYSVSREKKERFSLILESASTNQTSMYLCASSSSLEQYFGPGTRLTVT.

The genes are TRBV28 and TRBJ2-5, with 11 bases identical to TRBD2. This CDR3 comprises 18 residues. V shed 3 bases and J 4 bases; nucleotides not matched to a gene: 13. Germline CDR1 reads MDHEN; CDR2 reads SYDVKM. DNA of the CDR3: TGTGCCAGCAGTTTGCCTCCGTTGGGACTAGCGGTGGGAGAGACCCAGTACTTC. Translation gives CASSLPPLGLAVGETQYF. Based on the CDR3 plus reference TRBV28 and TRBJ2-5, the full variable domain is DVKVTQSSRYLVKRTGEKVFLECVQDMDHENMFWYRQDPGLGLRLIYFSYDVKMKEKGDIPEGYSVSREKKERFSLILESASTNQTSMYLCASSLPPLGLAVGETQYFGPGTRLLVL.